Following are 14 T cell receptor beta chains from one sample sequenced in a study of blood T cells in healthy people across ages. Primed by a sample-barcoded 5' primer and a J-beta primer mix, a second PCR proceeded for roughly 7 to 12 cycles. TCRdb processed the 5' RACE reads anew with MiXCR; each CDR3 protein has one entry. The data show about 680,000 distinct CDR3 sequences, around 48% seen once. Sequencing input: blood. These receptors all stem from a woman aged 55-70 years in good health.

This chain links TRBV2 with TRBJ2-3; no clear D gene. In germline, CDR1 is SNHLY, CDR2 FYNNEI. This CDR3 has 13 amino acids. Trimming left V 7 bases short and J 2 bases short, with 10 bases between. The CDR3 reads CASIAANTDTQYF. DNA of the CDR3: TGTGCCAGCATTGCGGCCAACACAGATACGCAGTATTTT.

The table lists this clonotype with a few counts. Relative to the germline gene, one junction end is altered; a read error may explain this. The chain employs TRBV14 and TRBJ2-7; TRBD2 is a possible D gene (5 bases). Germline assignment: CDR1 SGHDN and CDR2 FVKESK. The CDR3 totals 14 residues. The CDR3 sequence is CASSQEGRGYEQYF. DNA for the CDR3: TGTGCCAGCAGTCAAGAAGGTCGGGGCTACGAGCAGTACTTC.

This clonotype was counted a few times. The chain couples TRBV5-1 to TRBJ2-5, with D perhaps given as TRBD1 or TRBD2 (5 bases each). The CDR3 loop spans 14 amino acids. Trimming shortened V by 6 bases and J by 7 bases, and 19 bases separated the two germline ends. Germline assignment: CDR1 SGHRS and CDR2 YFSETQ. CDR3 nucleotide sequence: TGCGCCAGCACCTTTGGGGGTTCTAGTTTGACCCAGTACTTC. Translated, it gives CASTFGGSSLTQYF.

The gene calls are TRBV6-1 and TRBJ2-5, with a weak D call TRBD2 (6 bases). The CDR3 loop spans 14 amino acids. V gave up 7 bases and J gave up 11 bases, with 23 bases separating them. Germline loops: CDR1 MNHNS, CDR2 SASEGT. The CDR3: CASMGTLSYNEQYF. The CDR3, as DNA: TGTGCCAGCATGGGGACTCTCTCCTACAATGAGCAGTACTTC.

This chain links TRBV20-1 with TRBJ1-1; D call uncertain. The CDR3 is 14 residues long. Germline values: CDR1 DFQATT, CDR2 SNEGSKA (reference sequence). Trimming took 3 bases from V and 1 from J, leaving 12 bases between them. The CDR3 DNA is TGCAGTGCTAGCAGGAGGGTGAGGAACACTGAAGCTTTCTTT. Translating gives CSASRRVRNTEAFF.

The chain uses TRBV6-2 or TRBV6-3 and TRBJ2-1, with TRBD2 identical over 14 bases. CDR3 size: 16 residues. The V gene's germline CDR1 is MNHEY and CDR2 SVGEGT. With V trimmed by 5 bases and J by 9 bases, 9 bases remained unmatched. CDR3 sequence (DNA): TGTGCCAGCAGTAACCCCGGGACTAGCGGGAGAAGTGAGCAGTTCTTC. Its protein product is CASSNPGTSGRSEQFF.

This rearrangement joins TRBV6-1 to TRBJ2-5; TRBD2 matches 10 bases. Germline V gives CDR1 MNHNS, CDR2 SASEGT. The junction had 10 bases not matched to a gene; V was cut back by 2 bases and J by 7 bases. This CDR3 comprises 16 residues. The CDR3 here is CASSELASGSYGTQYF. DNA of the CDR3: TGTGCCAGCAGTGAATTAGCTAGCGGGAGTTACGGGACCCAGTACTTC.

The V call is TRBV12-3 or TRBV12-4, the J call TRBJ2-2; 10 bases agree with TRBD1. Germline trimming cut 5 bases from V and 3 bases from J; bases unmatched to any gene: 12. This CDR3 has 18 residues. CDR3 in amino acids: CASSPLEGQGLHTGELFF. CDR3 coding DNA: TGTGCCAGCAGTCCCCTGGAGGGACAGGGGTTGCACACCGGGGAGCTGTTTTTT.

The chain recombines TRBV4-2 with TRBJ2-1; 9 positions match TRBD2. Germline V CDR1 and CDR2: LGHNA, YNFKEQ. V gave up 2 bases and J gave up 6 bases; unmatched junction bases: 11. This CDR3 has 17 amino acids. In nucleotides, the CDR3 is TGTGCCAGCAGCCAACGAGCGGTGGCTAGCGGGGCCAATGAGCAGTTCTTC. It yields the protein CASSQRAVASGANEQFF.

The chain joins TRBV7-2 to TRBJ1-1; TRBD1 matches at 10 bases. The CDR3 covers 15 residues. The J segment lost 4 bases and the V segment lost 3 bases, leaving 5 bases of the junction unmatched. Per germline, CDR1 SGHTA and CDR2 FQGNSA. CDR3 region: CASSFVTGGITEAFF. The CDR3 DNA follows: TGTGCCAGCAGCTTCGTGACAGGGGGCATCACTGAAGCTTTCTTT.

The CDR3 here is CASSIRSLREDRNEQYF. Written as DNA, the CDR3 is TGTGCCAGCAGCATAAGGTCCCTAAGGGAGGATCGAAATGAGCAGTACTTC. The chain couples TRBV13 to TRBJ2-7, with D possibly matching TRBD2 (6 bases). V dropped 5 bases and J dropped 7 bases, with 27 bases sitting between them. The CDR3 is 17 residues long. The V gene's germline CDR1 is PRHDT and CDR2 FYEKMQ (reference sequence).

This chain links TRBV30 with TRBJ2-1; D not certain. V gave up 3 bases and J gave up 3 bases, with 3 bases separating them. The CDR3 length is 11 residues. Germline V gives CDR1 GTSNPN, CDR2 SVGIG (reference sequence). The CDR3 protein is CAWSYYNEQFF. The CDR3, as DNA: TGTGCCTGGAGCTACTACAATGAGCAGTTCTTC.

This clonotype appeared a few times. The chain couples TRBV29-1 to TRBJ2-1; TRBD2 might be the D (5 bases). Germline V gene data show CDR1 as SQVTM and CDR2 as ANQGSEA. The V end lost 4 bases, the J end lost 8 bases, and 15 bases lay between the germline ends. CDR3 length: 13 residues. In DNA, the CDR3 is TGCAGCGTTGGACGGACTCCAGTCGATGAGCAGTTCTTC. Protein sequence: CSVGRTPVDEQFF.

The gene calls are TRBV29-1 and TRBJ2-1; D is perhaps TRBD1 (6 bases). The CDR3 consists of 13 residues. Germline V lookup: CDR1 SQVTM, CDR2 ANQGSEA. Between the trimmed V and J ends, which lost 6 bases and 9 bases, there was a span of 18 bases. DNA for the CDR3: TGCAGCGTAATATTCAGGGGAGAGGGTGAGCAGTTCTTC. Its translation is CSVIFRGEGEQFF.